This entry lists 24 T cell receptor beta chains sequenced from one sample in a study of early T cells in non-severe SARS-CoV-2 infection. TCRdb reprocessed the 5' RACE reads via MiXCR and lists one record per CDR3 protein. The data show tens of thousands of distinct CDR3 sequences, with 12% seen just once and about 4% held by the top ten. Sequenced input: whole blood. Receptor source: an adult who was a healthcare worker with PCR-confirmed SARS-CoV-2 infection or an uninfected control (not recorded which).

CDR3 bases: TGTGCCAGCAGAATGGGACGGACAAAGGTGGAAGCTTTCTTT. Protein sequence: CASRMGRTKVEAFF. The chain has TRBV28 and TRBJ1-1; a weak D match, TRBD1 (5 bases). The CDR3 consists of 14 residues. Deletions cut 6 bases from V and 8 bases from J, with 19 bases between. Looked up from germline, CDR1 is MDHEN and CDR2 is SYDVKM.

The table lists this clonotype with a few counts. The chain combines TRBV28 with TRBJ2-3; 8 bases map to TRBD2. After removal of 5 bases from V and 0 bases from J, the junction contained 7 bases not matched to a gene. Per the germline V gene, CDR1 is MDHEN and CDR2 is SYDVKM. The CDR3 is made up of 16 amino acids. CDR3 loop: CASSPHLAGSTDTQYF. In nucleotides, the CDR3 is TGTGCCAGCAGTCCCCACTTAGCGGGAAGCACAGATACGCAGTATTTT.

This chain joins TRBV15 and TRBJ2-1, with 10 bases matching TRBD1. V was pared by 4 bases and J by 10 bases, with 10 bases of the junction left unmatched. CDR1 LNHNV and CDR2 YYDKDF come from the germline V gene (reference sequence). The CDR3 is made up of 15 amino acids. The CDR3 nucleotides are TGTGCCACCAGCATGGCCGGGACAGGGGTTTACGAGCAGTTCTTC. Its translation: CATSMAGTGVYEQFF. Together with reference TRBV15 and TRBJ2-1, the CDR3 gives the full variable domain: DAMVIQNPRYQVTQFGKPVTLSCSQTLNHNVMYWYQQKSSQAPKLLFHYYDKDFNNEADTPDNFQSRRPNTSFCFLDIRSPGLGDTAMYLCATSMAGTGVYEQFFGPGTRLTVL.

This clonotype was counted ten times or more. This chain uses TRBV2 with TRBJ1-1; weak D call: TRBD1 (6 bases). Per the germline V gene, CDR1 is SNHLY and CDR2 is FYNNEI. This CDR3 comprises 14 residues. Trimming removed 5 bases from V and 3 bases from J, with 13 bases in between. This CDR3 is CASSIREGDTEAFF. The CDR3 coding sequence is TGTGCCAGCAGTATTCGTGAGGGGGACACTGAAGCTTTCTTT.

This clonotype has a handful of counts. The DNA for the CDR3 is TGTGCCAGCAGTCGGTTTCAGGGATTGGGTGGCTACACCTTC. Translating gives CASSRFQGLGGYTF. The chain couples TRBV6-5 to TRBJ1-2, with a weak D call TRBD1 (5 bases). The V and J ends lost 5 bases and 7 bases respectively, with 17 bases between them. This CDR3 comprises 14 residues. Germline CDR1 MNHEY, CDR2 SVGAGI.

This clonotype appeared many times. The V call is TRBV15, the J call TRBJ1-1; D is possibly TRBD1 (5 bases). The germline CDR1 and CDR2 sequences are LNHNV and YYDKDF (reference sequence). V was pared by 1 base and J by 0 bases, with 9 bases between. The CDR3 covers 15 residues. CDR3 amino acids: CATSRVPGLNTEAFF. The CDR3 DNA sequence: TGTGCCACCAGCAGAGTTCCAGGGCTGAACACTGAAGCTTTCTTT.

V usage is TRBV2 and J usage is TRBJ2-7, with TRBD2 identical over 11 bases. With V trimmed by 6 bases and J by 0 bases, 4 bases remained unmatched. Germline-derived CDR1 and CDR2 are SNHLY and FYNNEI. The CDR3 loop spans 15 amino acids. The DNA of the CDR3 is TGTGCCAGCAGCGGGACTAGCGGAGCCTCCTACGAGCAGTACTTC. Protein sequence: CASSGTSGASYEQYF.

This clonotype was recorded a few times. The chain recombines TRBV28 with TRBJ1-5, with TRBD1 identical over 8 bases. J gave up 11 bases and V 6 bases, and 6 bases lay outside the gene matches. The CDR3 is made up of 12 amino acids. Germline CDR1 reads MDHEN; CDR2 reads SYDVKM. In nucleotides, the CDR3 is TGTGCCAGCAGATCGACAGGGGAAGCCCAGCATTTT. Translating gives CASRSTGEAQHF.

This clonotype was detected many times. This rearrangement joins TRBV28 to TRBJ2-2; D ambiguous. V shed 8 bases and J shed 0 bases, with 7 bases lying between them. CDR3 size: 13 residues. Germline lookup yields CDR1 MDHEN and CDR2 SYDVKM. This CDR3 is CASQKSNTGELFF. In DNA form, the CDR3 reads TGTGCCAGCCAAAAATCGAACACCGGGGAGCTGTTTTTT.

This CDR3 reads CASSRADTEAFF. CDR3 DNA sequence: TGTGCCAGCAGCCGAGCGGACACTGAAGCTTTCTTT. This rearrangement joins TRBV7-9 to TRBJ1-1; D remains ambiguous. The V and J ends lost 5 bases and 3 bases respectively, with 7 bases between them. Germline CDR1 reads SEHNR; CDR2 reads FQNEAQ (reference sequence). This CDR3 is built from 12 residues.

Many counts were recorded for this clonotype. The chain is built from TRBV20-1 and TRBJ1-2, with a possible D match to TRBD1 (5 bases). V lost 0 bases to trimming and J lost 4 bases, with 18 bases between them. The CDR3 consists of 16 residues. CDR1 and CDR2 (germline): DFQATT, SNEGSKA (reference sequence). This CDR3 reads CSARDRDHLPSYGYTF. The DNA for the CDR3 is TGCAGTGCTAGAGATCGGGACCACCTACCTAGCTATGGCTACACCTTC.

This clonotype was observed at least ten times. The V gene is TRBV5-4, the J gene TRBJ2-3; perhaps TRBD1 as D (6 bases). The CDR3 totals 14 residues. The V and J ends lost 2 bases and 4 bases respectively, with 11 bases between them. Germline V lookup: CDR1 SGHNT, CDR2 YYREEE (reference sequence). The CDR3 here is CASSLNREADTQYF. The CDR3 bases are TGTGCCAGCAGCTTAAACAGGGAAGCAGATACGCAGTATTTT.

This clonotype has a count of ten or more. This chain links TRBV20-1 with TRBJ2-1; TRBD2 aligns across 10 bases. The CDR3 covers 15 residues. CDR1 and CDR2 (germline): DFQATT, SNEGSKA (reference sequence). Trimming cost V 0 bases and J 8 bases; bases outside gene matches: 7. CDR3 amino acids: CSARDFSGRGDEQFF. The CDR3 coding sequence is TGCAGTGCTAGAGATTTCAGCGGGAGGGGCGATGAGCAGTTCTTC.

This clonotype was seen many times. J is TRBJ2-7 and V is TRBV28, with TRBD2 matching over 11 bases. V was clipped by 5 bases and J by 0 bases; unmatched bases: 9. The CDR3 loop spans 17 amino acids. CDR1 and CDR2 (germline): MDHEN, SYDVKM. The CDR3 sequence: CASSPATSGGSSYEQYF. The CDR3 coding sequence is TGTGCCAGCAGTCCCGCCACTAGCGGGGGATCCTCCTACGAGCAGTACTTC.

The chain joins TRBV20-1 to TRBJ2-7, with a possible D match to TRBD2 (5 bases). The V gene lost 3 bases and the J gene lost 3 bases, with 18 bases spanning the gap. This CDR3 has 15 residues. Germline-derived CDR1 and CDR2 are DFQATT and SNEGSKA (reference sequence). The CDR3 DNA reads TGCAGTGCTAGTAAGCCTGGGCTAGCCGGCTACGAGCAGTACTTC. Translated, it gives CSASKPGLAGYEQYF.

CDR3 sequence (DNA): TGTGCCACCAGTGATCCGCAAGGTCCTAATGGCCATGAGCAGTTCTTC. It is translated as CATSDPQGPNGHEQFF. The rearrangement links TRBV24-1 to TRBJ2-1; no firm D call. Trimming left V 3 bases short and J 8 bases short, with 19 bases between. Germline V lookup: CDR1 KGHDR, CDR2 SFDVKD. The CDR3 sequence is 16 residues long.

This clonotype was recorded at least ten times. The gene calls are TRBV6-5 and TRBJ2-3; 10 bases match TRBD2. This CDR3 spans 14 amino acids. J gave up 4 bases and V 4 bases, and 2 bases lay outside the gene matches. The germline gives CDR1 MNHEY, CDR2 SVGAGI. The DNA for the CDR3 is TGTGCCAGCAGTTGGACTAGCGGAGCAGATACGCAGTATTTT. Protein sequence: CASSWTSGADTQYF.

The chain couples TRBV30 to TRBJ2-1; D gene ambiguous. Germline CDR1 GTSNPN, CDR2 SVGIG (reference sequence). CDR3 length: 14 residues. V was cut by 8 bases and J by 2 bases, with 16 bases left in between. Here the CDR3 DNA reads TGTGCCGTTTCCCCCTTAATCCCCTACAATGAGCAGTTCTTC. This gives the protein CAVSPLIPYNEQFF.

The chain recombines TRBV6-2 or TRBV6-3 with TRBJ2-5, with 12 bases identical to TRBD2. This CDR3 has 19 amino acids. Germline values: CDR1 MNHEY, CDR2 SVGEGT. V was clipped by 2 bases and J by 4 bases; unmatched bases: 14. In DNA form, the CDR3 reads TGTGCCAGCAGTTACCTACCTACCGTCGGACTAGCGGGAAGAGAGACCCAGTACTTC. It encodes CASSYLPTVGLAGRETQYF.

The sample holds many counts of this clonotype. V gene TRBV3-1 combines with J gene TRBJ2-1; TRBD1 agrees at 7 bases. Germline CDR1 is LGHDT and CDR2 is YNNKEL (reference sequence). With 4 bases clipped from V and 7 bases from J, the junction kept 4 bases outside the gene matches. The CDR3 loop spans 13 amino acids. The CDR3 sequence is CASSPLRGNEQFF. The CDR3 nucleotides read TGTGCCAGCAGCCCACTCAGGGGGAATGAGCAGTTCTTC.

The rearrangement links TRBV7-6 to TRBJ2-7; 9 bases line up with TRBD2. Germline-derived CDR1 and CDR2 are SGHVS and FNYEAQ. The CDR3 runs to 13 residues. The V and J ends lost 5 bases and 4 bases, in that order; junction bases with no gene match: 3. The CDR3 nucleotides are TGTGCCAGCAGCGCGGGGGGGCCTTACGAGCAGTACTTC. It translates to CASSAGGPYEQYF.

This clonotype has ten or more counts. The chain uses TRBV5-1 and TRBJ1-3, with unresolved D. This CDR3 region has 14 residues. From germline, CDR1 is SGHRS and CDR2 YFSETQ. Trimming took 4 bases from V and 4 from J, leaving 12 bases between them. CDR3 sequence (DNA): TGCGCCAGCAGCCCCGGCGGGCGAGGAAACACCATATATTTT. Translation gives CASSPGGRGNTIYF.

This clonotype has a handful of counts. The V call is TRBV29-1, the J call TRBJ2-7; D could derive from TRBD1 or TRBD2 (5 bases each). The CDR3 spans 14 residues. V was pared by 8 bases and J by 2 bases, with 19 bases between. Germline CDR1 SQVTM, CDR2 ANQGSEA. In nucleotides, the CDR3 is TGCAGCTTCTCTTCGGGGACGGTGACCTACGAGCAGTACTTC. Translation: CSFSSGTVTYEQYF.

This clonotype was seen repeatedly, ten times or more. CDR3 loop: CASAAGSYQPQHF. The CDR3 DNA reads as TGTGCCAGCGCGGCGGGGAGTTATCAGCCCCAGCATTTT. The rearrangement joins TRBV19 to TRBJ1-5; D not certain. Deletions cut 9 bases from V and 5 bases from J, with 14 bases between. The CDR3 sequence is 13 residues long. The germline CDR1 and CDR2 sequences are LNHDA and SQIVND (reference sequence).